The 13 T cell receptor beta chains below were found in one sample sequenced in a study of blood T cell repertoires in COVID-19. Using immunoSEQ multiplex PCR, the repertoire was profiled, and TCRdb retains in-frame clones only, with some absent. The sample lists approximately 64,000 clones; more than 70% were seen once. The sample comprised PBMCs or T cells enriched from blood (not recorded which). These receptor sequences come from a woman aged 40 to 55 who had recovered from COVID-19.

The V call is TRBV10-3, the J call TRBJ2-1; 7 positions agree with TRBD2. The CDR3 runs 14 residues. The V gene end was trimmed by 4 bases and the J gene end by 2 bases; junction bases not matched to a gene: 2. Looked up from germline, CDR1 is ENHRY and CDR2 is SYGVKD. CDR3 residues: CAISAGLTYNEQFF. The CDR3 DNA sequence: TGTGCCATCAGTGCGGGACTAACCTACAATGAGCAGTTCTTC.

The rearrangement uses TRBV2 and TRBJ2-6; 8 nucleotides match TRBD1. From germline, CDR1 is SNHLY and CDR2 FYNNEI. The ends lost 5 bases at V and 3 bases at J; junction bases unmatched: 6. This CDR3 comprises 16 residues. The CDR3 spells CASSRDRPVGANVLTF. CDR3 in DNA: TGTGCCAGCAGTAGGGACAGGCCTGTTGGGGCCAACGTCCTGACTTTC.

This chain connects TRBV11-3 to TRBJ1-1, with TRBD1 matching over 8 bases. The CDR3 consists of 12 residues. The trim removed 4 bases at V and 8 bases at J, leaving 3 bases unmatched. The germline V gene has CDR1 SGHNT and CDR2 YENEEA. The CDR3 region has the DNA TGTGCCAGCAGCTCCCAGGGGGCGGAAGCTTTCTTT. Translated: CASSSQGAEAFF.

The chain couples TRBV7-6 to TRBJ1-4, with TRBD1 matching 8 bases. The junction had 6 bases not matched to a gene; V was cut back by 3 bases and J by 6 bases. The CDR3 length is 15 residues. Germline V lookup: CDR1 SGHVS, CDR2 FNYEAQ. The CDR3 sequence: CASSFTGGKHEKLFF. The CDR3 DNA reads TGTGCCAGCAGCTTTACAGGGGGGAAGCATGAAAAACTGTTTTTT.

The chain couples TRBV13 to TRBJ2-2; 12 nucleotides align to TRBD2. Trimming took 5 bases from V and 1 from J; bases not matched to a gene: 5. CDR1 and CDR2 from the germline V gene are PRHDT and FYEKMQ (reference sequence). CDR3 length: 17 residues. CDR3 amino acids: CASSLGLAGQNTGELFF. In DNA, the CDR3 is TGTGCCAGCAGCCTCGGACTAGCGGGACAGAACACCGGGGAGCTGTTTTTT.

This chain connects TRBV19 to TRBJ2-7, with 8 bases aligning to TRBD2. CDR1 and CDR2 (germline): LNHDA, SQIVND (reference sequence). Trimming took 7 bases from V and 6 from J; bases not matched to a gene: 11. The CDR3 is 14 residues long. The CDR3, as DNA: TGTGCCAGTACTGGCCGGGGGGGTTATAGCGAGCAGTACTTC. This gives the protein CASTGRGGYSEQYF.

The CDR3 DNA is TGTGCCACCAGCAGAGAAAGGACACTCTATGGCTACACCTTC. Residues: CATSRERTLYGYTF. The genes are TRBV15 and TRBJ1-2; a possible D gene is TRBD1 (5 bases). CDR3 size: 14 residues. Trimming pared 0 bases from V and 4 bases from J, leaving 9 bases between. The germline V gene encodes CDR1 LNHNV and CDR2 YYDKDF (reference sequence).

Comment on this clone: The sample holds other DNA sequences that translate to the same CDR3. The genes are TRBV5-1 and TRBJ1-3; D call uncertain. This CDR3 has 16 residues. V was clipped by 0 bases and J by 0 bases, with 10 bases between them. Germline CDR1 is SGHRS and CDR2 is YFSETQ. In nucleotides, the CDR3 is TGCGCCAGCAGCTTGGGTGGACTCCGCTCTGGAAACACCATATATTTT. Protein sequence: CASSLGGLRSGNTIYF.

V is TRBV11-3 and J is TRBJ2-4, with a possible D match to TRBD2 (7 bases). This CDR3 region has 13 residues. Per the germline V gene, CDR1 is SGHNT and CDR2 is YENEEA. V shed 5 bases and J shed 7 bases, with 12 bases lying between them. CDR3 sequence reads: CASSRGAGNIQYF. The CDR3, as DNA: TGTGCCAGCAGCCGGGGGGCGGGCAACATTCAGTACTTC.

The chain has TRBV5-6 and TRBJ1-1, with D possibly TRBD1 on 5 matching bases. The germline V gene encodes CDR1 SGHDT and CDR2 YYEEEE. The V end was cut by 5 bases, the J end by 1 base, with 18 bases between. The CDR3 has 16 amino acids. The DNA of the CDR3 is TGTGCCAGCAGAACGACGGGGGTGGATAGGAACACTGAAGCTTTCTTT. This sequence encodes CASRTTGVDRNTEAFF.

V is TRBV7-6 and J is TRBJ1-2; D is unresolved. The germline gives CDR1 SGHVS, CDR2 FNYEAQ. The CDR3 runs 15 residues. The V gene lost 1 base and the J gene lost 4 bases, with 13 bases spanning the gap. CDR3 DNA sequence: TGTGCCAGCAGCTTAGAGGTTGAGGGCGGCTATGGCTACACCTTC. It encodes CASSLEVEGGYGYTF.

The V and J genes are TRBV9 and TRBJ2-5, with 14 bases that match TRBD2. This CDR3 has 16 amino acids. Germline lookup yields CDR1 SGDLS and CDR2 YYNGEE. The V gene end was trimmed by 3 bases and the J gene end by 5 bases; junction bases not matched to a gene: 6. CDR3 loop: CASSGLAGGPAETQYF. The CDR3 DNA follows: TGTGCCAGCAGCGGACTAGCGGGGGGGCCGGCGGAGACCCAGTACTTC.

This clone appeared a few times. The chain uses TRBV3-1 (or the pseudogene TRBV3-2) and TRBJ1-3; TRBD1 matches at 7 bases. Trimming cost V 4 bases and J 0 bases; bases outside gene matches: 6. The CDR3 covers 16 residues. Germline loops: CDR1 LGHDT, CDR2 YNNKEL (reference sequence). This chain's CDR3 is CASSPQGEDSGNTIYF. DNA of the CDR3: TGTGCCAGCAGCCCCCAGGGGGAAGACTCTGGAAACACCATATATTTT.